This T cell receptor (beta chain) was identified during a study of T cells in Graves' hyperthyroidism and ophthalmopathy. Study-wide background: Peripheral blood specimens were obtained at initial diagnosis, prior to any treatment.

RNA transcripts yielded amplified TCR beta CDR3 regions. HTBI primers were used for first-round RT-PCR of the TCR CDR3. From the multiplex PCR reads, TCRdb called clonotypes with MiXCR, one entry per CDR3 protein. The sample holds approximately 430,000 distinct CDR3 sequences, more than 15% seen once. This CDR3 comprises 17 residues. V dropped 4 bases and J dropped 5 bases, with 21 bases sitting between them. Germline CDR1 and CDR2: SGDLS and YYNGEE. In its sample, this clonotype was seen a few times. The clonotype was recovered from a woman aged 18-29 years with Graves' hyperthyroidism. Sequencing input: blood. V usage is TRBV9 and J usage is TRBJ2-2; D gene uncertain. The CDR3 coding sequence is TGTGCCAGCAGCTTAACAGCGATGGGGTTTTGGACCGGGGAGCTGTTTTTT. This sequence encodes CASSLTAMGFWTGELFF.